The rows below give T cell receptor beta chains drawn from one sample of a study of blood T cell repertoires in COVID-19. Clones were read by immunoSEQ multiplex PCR, and TCRdb kept only the in-frame ones, dropping some. The data show about 210,000 clones, around four fifths seen once. The sequenced sample consisted of peripheral blood. These receptors all stem from a middle-aged man with active or convalescent COVID-19. The CDR3 runs from the conserved cysteine through the conserved F or W. Fields, in order: J gene, V gene, CDR3 protein.

j_call: TRBJ1-1; v_call: TRBV21-1; cdr3_aa: CAVFPQSRGRRNTEAFF
j_call: TRBJ1-1; v_call: TRBV3-1/TRBV3-2; cdr3_aa: CASSQGPGGNTEAFF
j_call: TRBJ1-5; v_call: TRBV28; cdr3_aa: CASSPTGISNQPQHF
j_call: TRBJ2-2; v_call: TRBV10-1; cdr3_aa: CASSPHRGNTGELFF
j_call: TRBJ1-6; v_call: TRBV3-1/TRBV3-2; cdr3_aa: CASSRTGGNSPLHF
j_call: TRBJ2-1; v_call: TRBV5-1; cdr3_aa: CASRGAGVRNEQFF
j_call: TRBJ1-2; v_call: TRBV27; cdr3_aa: CASSLGRVDYGYTF
j_call: TRBJ1-1; v_call: TRBV28; cdr3_aa: CASSAWSGGEAFF
j_call: TRBJ2-5; v_call: TRBV27; cdr3_aa: CASSRDRGQETQYF
j_call: TRBJ2-3; v_call: TRBV19; cdr3_aa: CASRPQRGTDTQYF
j_call: TRBJ2-4; v_call: TRBV5-4; cdr3_aa: CASSSPGKQIQYF
j_call: TRBJ1-2; v_call: TRBV12-3/TRBV12-4; cdr3_aa: CASSYGFGYTF
j_call: TRBJ2-1; v_call: TRBV2; cdr3_aa: CASSRGLVEFF
j_call: TRBJ2-7; v_call: TRBV29-1; cdr3_aa: CSVAEGGIYEQYF
j_call: TRBJ1-2; v_call: TRBV4-3; cdr3_aa: CASSPVSQQIYGYTF
j_call: TRBJ1-1; v_call: TRBV6-5; cdr3_aa: CASSYSSVNTEAFF
j_call: TRBJ1-5; v_call: TRBV30; cdr3_aa: CAWTGGEHSNQPQHF
j_call: TRBJ1-2; v_call: TRBV7-2; cdr3_aa: CASLSGTGYYGYTF
j_call: TRBJ1-2; v_call: TRBV14; cdr3_aa: CASSPSGGIYGYTF
j_call: TRBJ1-1; v_call: TRBV29-1; cdr3_aa: CSVTDSYTEAFF
j_call: TRBJ1-2; v_call: TRBV29-1; cdr3_aa: CSVDNGYTF
j_call: TRBJ1-1; v_call: TRBV2; cdr3_aa: CASRTGSNTEAFF
j_call: TRBJ2-7; v_call: TRBV5-1; cdr3_aa: CASSLQGVHEQYF
j_call: TRBJ2-7; v_call: TRBV6-5; cdr3_aa: CASRYDIEQYF
j_call: TRBJ2-1; v_call: TRBV29-1; cdr3_aa: CSVEFRPSGEYNEQFF
j_call: TRBJ1-1; v_call: TRBV9; cdr3_aa: CASTVGQGNTEAFF
j_call: TRBJ1-1; v_call: TRBV11-2; cdr3_aa: CASSLDSHALFMNTEAFF
j_call: TRBJ2-7; v_call: TRBV19; cdr3_aa: CASSTGGRAYEQYF
j_call: TRBJ2-1; v_call: TRBV20-1; cdr3_aa: CSAFREGLEFF
j_call: TRBJ2-1; v_call: TRBV2; cdr3_aa: CASSRVGADEQFF
j_call: TRBJ2-7; v_call: TRBV10-1; cdr3_aa: CASSETGGTYEQYF
j_call: TRBJ1-5; v_call: TRBV19; cdr3_aa: CASSTDRGPEPQHF
j_call: TRBJ1-4; v_call: TRBV19; cdr3_aa: CASSGQGDEKLFF
j_call: TRBJ2-7; v_call: TRBV7-2; cdr3_aa: CASSPTGSPNEQYF
j_call: TRBJ2-3; v_call: TRBV20-1; cdr3_aa: CSASRTSGSDAYTQYF
j_call: TRBJ2-2; v_call: TRBV2; cdr3_aa: CAAGLATGELFF
j_call: TRBJ2-7; v_call: TRBV6-5; cdr3_aa: CASSYSGLSSYEQYF
j_call: TRBJ1-5; v_call: TRBV6-6; cdr3_aa: CASTPRQSNQPQHF
j_call: TRBJ2-1; v_call: TRBV7-2; cdr3_aa: CASSLTSGGHNEQFF
j_call: TRBJ1-2; v_call: TRBV13; cdr3_aa: CASSSGGGSGYTF
j_call: TRBJ2-3; v_call: TRBV6-5; cdr3_aa: CASRLSEGTDTQYF
j_call: TRBJ2-7; v_call: TRBV10-3; cdr3_aa: CAISESQGTYEQYF
j_call: TRBJ1-1; v_call: TRBV5-1; cdr3_aa: CASSLGQGVTEAFF
j_call: TRBJ1-2; v_call: TRBV28; cdr3_aa: CASSYPVGGGNYGYTF
j_call: TRBJ2-1; v_call: TRBV7-2; cdr3_aa: CASSPDTRDSYNEQFF
j_call: TRBJ2-1; v_call: TRBV5-1; cdr3_aa: CASSPRGDNEQFF
j_call: TRBJ2-3; v_call: TRBV5-1; cdr3_aa: CASSLAYSGGGEDTQYF
j_call: TRBJ1-2; v_call: TRBV5-1; cdr3_aa: CASSLDRGGYTF
j_call: TRBJ1-2; v_call: TRBV7-9; cdr3_aa: CASSPGSRGEAYGYTF
j_call: TRBJ2-7; v_call: TRBV11-2; cdr3_aa: CASSLNSGIYEQYF
j_call: TRBJ2-7; v_call: TRBV7-3; cdr3_aa: CASTFSGLAGDEQYF
j_call: TRBJ2-1; v_call: TRBV7-9; cdr3_aa: CASSQGTLPYNEQFF
j_call: TRBJ1-3; v_call: TRBV19; cdr3_aa: CASTRGRGSGNTIYF
j_call: TRBJ2-7; v_call: TRBV5-1; cdr3_aa: CASSSPTGTYEQYF
j_call: TRBJ1-5; v_call: TRBV2; cdr3_aa: CASRYSPNQPQHF
j_call: TRBJ2-7; v_call: TRBV19; cdr3_aa: CASSSAYGYEQYF
j_call: TRBJ2-3; v_call: TRBV7-2; cdr3_aa: CASSFGAGVDTQYF
j_call: TRBJ1-2; v_call: TRBV20-1; cdr3_aa: CSASPRADYGYTF
j_call: TRBJ2-7; v_call: TRBV7-2; cdr3_aa: CASSSQGWSEQYF
j_call: TRBJ1-3; v_call: TRBV30; cdr3_aa: CAWRAGNTIYF